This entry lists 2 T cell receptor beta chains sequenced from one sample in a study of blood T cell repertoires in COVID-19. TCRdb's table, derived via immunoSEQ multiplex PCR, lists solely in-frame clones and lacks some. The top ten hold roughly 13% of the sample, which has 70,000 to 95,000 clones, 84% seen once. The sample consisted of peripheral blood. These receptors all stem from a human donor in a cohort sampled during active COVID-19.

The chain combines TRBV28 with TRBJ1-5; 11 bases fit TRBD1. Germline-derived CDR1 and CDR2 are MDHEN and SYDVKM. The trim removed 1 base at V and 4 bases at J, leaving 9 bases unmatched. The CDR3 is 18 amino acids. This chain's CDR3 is CASSLFRAGTGGNQPQHF. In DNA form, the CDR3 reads TGTGCCAGCAGTTTATTTAGAGCCGGGACAGGGGGAAATCAGCCCCAGCATTTT. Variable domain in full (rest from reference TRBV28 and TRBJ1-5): DVKVTQSSRYLVKRTGEKVFLECVQDMDHENMFWYRQDPGLGLRLIYFSYDVKMKEKGDIPEGYSVSREKKERFSLILESASTNQTSMYLCASSLFRAGTGGNQPQHFGDGTRLSIL.

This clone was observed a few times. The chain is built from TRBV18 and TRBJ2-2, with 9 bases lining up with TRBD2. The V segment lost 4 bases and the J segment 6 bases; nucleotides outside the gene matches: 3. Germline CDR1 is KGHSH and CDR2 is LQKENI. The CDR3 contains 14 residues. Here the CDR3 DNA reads TGTGCCAGCTCACTAGCGGGGGAACCCGGGGAGCTGTTTTTT. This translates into CASSLAGEPGELFF.